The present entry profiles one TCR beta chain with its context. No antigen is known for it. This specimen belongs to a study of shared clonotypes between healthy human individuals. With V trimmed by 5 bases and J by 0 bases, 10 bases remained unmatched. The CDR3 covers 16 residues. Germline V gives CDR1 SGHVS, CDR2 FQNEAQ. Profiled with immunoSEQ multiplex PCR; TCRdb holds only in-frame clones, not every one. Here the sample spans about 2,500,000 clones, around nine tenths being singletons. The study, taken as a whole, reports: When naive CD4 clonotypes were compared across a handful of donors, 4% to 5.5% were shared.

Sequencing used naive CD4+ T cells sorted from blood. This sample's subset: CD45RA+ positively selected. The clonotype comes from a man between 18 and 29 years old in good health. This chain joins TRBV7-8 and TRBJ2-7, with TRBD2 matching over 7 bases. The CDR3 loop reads CASSPASGVPSYEQYF. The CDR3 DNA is TGTGCCAGCAGCCCCGCGAGCGGGGTCCCCTCCTACGAGCAGTACTTC.